This TCR beta chain was obtained from a study of cytomegalovirus exposure and HLA in healthy donors. Study-wide context: About 85 million unique TCR sequences came from HLA-typed donors in an early release.

The CDR3 loop spans 13 amino acids. V lost 5 bases and J 1 base, leaving 8 bases between the germline ends. The germline V gene has CDR1 SGHVS and CDR2 FNYEAQ. Primers included in the PCR were 60 Vbeta and 13 Jbeta primers. Sequencing was performed with immunoSEQ multiplex PCR; in TCRdb, only in-frame clones are kept and a portion is missing. The sample table includes more than 65,000 clones. V usage is TRBV7-6 and J usage is TRBJ1-1, with a tentative D call TRBD1 (5 bases). The specimen was PBMCs. The TCR was taken from a man aged 40-50 years in good health and CMV-seronegative. DNA of the CDR3: TGTGCCAGCAGCGCGGGGGGGAACACTGAAGCTTTCTTT. Translated, it gives CASSAGGNTEAFF.